This T cell receptor beta chain was found in a study of tumor-infiltrating lymphocytes in primary liver carcinoma. As for the study in general: Sample counts of productive TCRbeta reads spanned roughly 3.5 to 7.13 million; these counts were similar across tissue types. Overall study findings and caveats: Only about 7-24% of top clones occurred in every one of the five tumor regions. Lower overlap was observed for tumor-adjacent and tumor-blood pairs relative to tumor region pairs.

CDR1 PRHDT and CDR2 FYEKMQ come from the germline V gene (reference sequence). The CDR3 extends over 14 amino acids. This clonotype has just a few counts. The antigen is not known. This may stem from a read error, because a much larger clone lies one nucleotide away. Without any cell sorting, about 19-32 mg of bulk tissue yielded co-extracted RNA and DNA. The patients lived with chronic HBV infection and had not yet received any treatment. Researchers generated TCR beta cDNA from about 0.5 ug of total RNA, relying on a constant-region primer. A slightly modified ARM-PCR protocol with three nested multiplex PCR rounds produced these TCR beta libraries. Two initial PCR rounds of 10 to 11 cycles each paired TRBV1-TRBV30 forward primers with a C-beta reverse primer. TCRdb used MiXCR to reprocess the multiplex PCR reads, holding one entry per CDR3 protein. The sample has 40,000 to 55,000 distinct CDR3 sequences, about two thirds seen once; the top ten hold roughly 29%.

This chain joins TRBV13 and TRBJ2-5, with unresolved D. Sequenced input: liver tumor tissue from sampling region 5. The subset here: tumor region T5, tumor centre. The TCR sequence derives from a man aged 40-49 years with primary liver carcinoma and hepatitis B virus infection. CDR3 loop: CASSLGRIQETKYF. CDR3 DNA sequence: TGTGCCAGCAGCCTCGGACGGATTCAAGAGACCAAGTACTTC.